The 29 T cell receptor beta chains given below trace back to one sample, sequenced in a study of T-cell reconstitution after alpha-beta-depleted transplantation in children. Researchers prepared the TCRbeta library using unique molecular identifiers, the study reports. TCRdb redid the calling of the PCR reads with MiXCR, one entry per CDR3 protein. This table holds fewer than 700,000 distinct CDR3 sequences, about 21% found once. This specimen consisted of PBMCs, mostly from graft donor cells, obtained 360 days after TCRalphabeta/CD19-depleted stem cell transplant. These receptors originate from a boy in the first two years of life who had a stem cell transplant for acute myeloid leukemia, so the T cells may come from the graft donor.

This chain joins TRBV12-3 or TRBV12-4 and TRBJ1-3, with D unclear. The CDR3 is made up of 15 amino acids. With 7 bases removed from V and 4 bases from J, the gap between germline ends came to 17 bases. The CDR3 bases are TGTGCCAGCACCTTCCCCGGGCTAAACGGAAACACCATATATTTT. Translation: CASTFPGLNGNTIYF.

This chain connects TRBV5-6 to TRBJ1-1; perhaps TRBD1 as D (5 bases). V gave up 4 bases and J gave up 6 bases, with 13 bases separating them. Looked up from germline, CDR1 is SGHDT and CDR2 is YYEEEE. CDR3 length equals 13 residues. CDR3 DNA sequence: TGTGCCAGCAGCAGGGGACCGCCCCCTGAAGCTTTCTTT. Translating gives CASSRGPPPEAFF.

The gene calls are TRBV20-1 and TRBJ1-5; no clear D gene. The germline gives CDR1 DFQATT, CDR2 SNEGSKA (reference sequence). V was shortened by 0 bases and J by 1 base, with 7 bases between the two germline ends. This CDR3 is built from 14 residues. The CDR3 here is CSAREGRSNQPQHF. The DNA of the CDR3 is TGCAGTGCTAGAGAGGGGAGGAGCAATCAGCCCCAGCATTTT.

The chain has TRBV29-1 and TRBJ2-5; 9 positions agree with TRBD2. CDR1 and CDR2 (germline): SQVTM, ANQGSEA. Trimming at V came to 4 bases and at J to 3 bases, leaving 3 bases not matched to a gene. The CDR3 is made up of 13 amino acids. CDR3 region: CSVGTSAEETQYF. The CDR3 DNA follows: TGCAGCGTTGGGACTAGCGCTGAAGAGACCCAGTACTTC.

This clonotype showed up many times. V and J are TRBV14 and TRBJ2-1; no clear D gene. CDR1 and CDR2 (germline): SGHDN, FVKESK. V was trimmed by 1 base and J by 0 bases, leaving 7 bases between them. The CDR3 sequence is 15 residues long. DNA for the CDR3: TGTGCCAGCAGCCAAGCCAGGTCCTCCTACAATGAGCAGTTCTTC. This translates into CASSQARSSYNEQFF.

The rearrangement uses TRBV6-1 and TRBJ2-1; tentatively, D is TRBD1 (5 bases). Between the trimmed V and J ends, which lost 5 bases and 2 bases, there was a span of 22 bases. This CDR3 is 18 amino acids long. Germline CDR1 is MNHNS and CDR2 is SASEGT. The CDR3 sequence: CASSQGLPHIEPYNEQFF. In nucleotides, the CDR3 is TGTGCCAGCAGTCAGGGTCTCCCCCATATCGAACCCTACAATGAGCAGTTCTTC.

The gene calls are TRBV6-1 and TRBJ1-2; D may be TRBD1 (5 bases). From germline, CDR1 is MNHNS and CDR2 SASEGT. The CDR3 covers 14 residues. Trimming shortened V by 6 bases and J by 3 bases, and 14 bases separated the two germline ends. The DNA for the CDR3 is TGTGCCAGCAGCACCTTGGGGACGGACTATGGCTACACCTTC. Its protein product is CASSTLGTDYGYTF.

There are many counts of this clonotype. This chain connects TRBV15 to TRBJ1-5; D possibly corresponds to TRBD1 (5 bases). This CDR3 is 18 amino acids long. The V gene's germline CDR1 is LNHNV and CDR2 YYDKDF (reference sequence). V was clipped by 0 bases and J by 0 bases, with 15 bases between them. In nucleotides, the CDR3 is TGTGCCACCAGCAGAGAGACCTCCAGGGTCGATAGCAATCAGCCCCAGCATTTT. The encoded protein is CATSRETSRVDSNQPQHF.

This clonotype was detected a few times. The V and J genes are TRBV15 and TRBJ2-7, with unresolved D. The V gene's germline CDR1 is LNHNV and CDR2 YYDKDF (reference sequence). Trimming took 1 base from V and 9 from J, leaving 10 bases between them. This CDR3 has 12 amino acids. The CDR3 spells CATSRGGSVQYF. The CDR3 DNA follows: TGTGCCACCAGCAGAGGTGGGTCCGTGCAGTACTTC.

This clonotype was counted many times. The chain couples TRBV7-2 to TRBJ2-7; D may be TRBD1 or TRBD2 (5 bases each). The CDR3 sequence is 14 residues long. Trimming cost V 5 bases and J 0 bases, with 11 bases left between them. The germline CDR1 and CDR2 sequences are SGHTA and FQGNSA. CDR3 bases: TGTGCCAGCAGCCGGACTGGGACCTCCTACGAGCAGTACTTC. This gives the protein CASSRTGTSYEQYF.

The chain couples TRBV28 to TRBJ1-2; perhaps TRBD1 as D (5 bases). CDR1 and CDR2 from the germline V gene are MDHEN and SYDVKM. This CDR3 has 16 amino acids. The ends were cut back, 4 bases at V and 7 bases at J, with 22 bases in the middle. The DNA of the CDR3 is TGTGCCAGCAGTTCTCCCGGGGGACCCTCCTTTAGTGGCTACACCTTC. It codes for CASSSPGGPSFSGYTF.

This chain joins TRBV20-1 and TRBJ2-1, with 7 bases matching TRBD1. The CDR3 spans 14 residues. CDR1 DFQATT and CDR2 SNEGSKA come from the germline V gene (reference sequence). V dropped 5 bases and J dropped 5; count of bases not matched to a gene: 9. The CDR3 loop reads CSAFRDRRNNEQFF. CDR3 nucleotides: TGCAGTGCTTTTCGGGACAGAAGAAACAATGAGCAGTTCTTC.

J is TRBJ1-6 and V is TRBV20-1; 8 nucleotides align to TRBD1. The CDR3 is made up of 14 amino acids. V lost 6 bases and J lost 6; bases outside the gene matches: 7. Germline V lookup: CDR1 DFQATT, CDR2 SNEGSKA (reference sequence). The CDR3 reads CSAPDREFNSPLHF. DNA of the CDR3: TGCAGTGCCCCGGACAGGGAATTTAATTCACCCCTCCACTTT.

The chain's CDR3 is CASSDRVVGELFF. The CDR3 coding sequence is TGTGCCAGCAGTGACAGGGTCGTCGGGGAGCTGTTTTTT. This rearrangement joins TRBV6-1 to TRBJ2-2, with D possibly TRBD1 on 5 matching bases. V dropped 3 bases and J dropped 7 bases, with 9 bases sitting between them. Germline assignment: CDR1 MNHNS and CDR2 SASEGT. The CDR3 runs 13 residues.

This clonotype was seen only a few times. This chain joins TRBV20-1 and TRBJ2-7, with 11 bases fitting TRBD2. The CDR3 extends over 14 amino acids. CDR1 is DFQATT, CDR2 SNEGSKA, per germline (reference sequence). Trimming cost V 6 bases and J 4 bases; bases outside gene matches: 8. The CDR3 loop is CSARGSSGGYEQYF. The CDR3, as DNA: TGCAGTGCCCGGGGGTCTAGCGGGGGGTACGAGCAGTACTTC.

The rearrangement uses TRBV12-3 or TRBV12-4 and TRBJ2-7; a possible D gene is TRBD2 (5 bases). V lost 6 bases to trimming and J lost 3 bases, with 12 bases between them. There are 13 residues in the CDR3. CDR3: CASSTPGNYEQYF. The CDR3 nucleotides read TGTGCCAGCAGCACACCGGGAAACTACGAGCAGTACTTC.

The chain joins TRBV27 to TRBJ2-1; 10 nucleotides agree with TRBD2. Germline CDR1 reads MNHEY; CDR2 reads SMNVEV (reference sequence). V lost 5 bases, J lost 4 bases, and 8 bases stayed unmatched. The CDR3 spans 16 residues. The CDR3 sequence is CASSIVAGGPYNEQFF. The CDR3 bases are TGTGCCAGCAGTATCGTAGCGGGGGGCCCTTACAATGAGCAGTTCTTC.

This clonotype was picked up a small number of times. The V call is TRBV20-1, the J call TRBJ1-6; D not resolved. V lost 5 bases to trimming and J lost 4 bases, with 6 bases between them. The CDR3 length is 12 residues. Germline CDR1 and CDR2: DFQATT and SNEGSKA (reference sequence). The CDR3 is CSAGLYNSPLHF. The CDR3 DNA is TGCAGTGCTGGCCTGTATAATTCACCCCTCCACTTT.

The chain recombines TRBV7-7 with TRBJ2-2; 8 bases align to TRBD1. Germline values: CDR1 SSHAT, CDR2 FNYEAQ (reference sequence). The trim removed 5 bases at V and 4 bases at J, leaving 9 bases unmatched. The CDR3 covers 16 residues. The CDR3 here is CASSRTGQVLTGELFF. CDR3 coding DNA: TGTGCCAGCAGCCGAACGGGACAGGTCCTCACCGGGGAGCTGTTTTTT.

This clonotype was detected ten times or more. The V call is TRBV18, the J call TRBJ2-1, with 7 nucleotides matching TRBD2. The junction had 4 bases not matched to a gene; V was cut back by 5 bases and J by 6 bases. Germline values: CDR1 KGHSH, CDR2 LQKENI. This CDR3 comprises 13 residues. The CDR3 loop reads CASSAGLPNEQFF. CDR3 sequence (DNA): TGTGCCAGCTCAGCGGGACTACCCAATGAGCAGTTCTTC.

The V and J genes are TRBV7-2 and TRBJ2-6; D is unclear. This CDR3 contains 16 residues. CDR1 SGHTA and CDR2 FQGNSA come from the germline V gene. The V gene lost 2 bases and the J gene lost 1 base, with 9 bases spanning the gap. The CDR3 here is CASSLQELSGANVLTF. CDR3 DNA sequence: TGTGCCAGCAGCTTACAGGAACTTTCTGGGGCCAACGTCCTGACTTTC. The full variable domain, completed using reference TRBV7-2 and TRBJ2-6, is GAGVSQSPSNKVTEKGKDVELRCDPISGHTALYWYRQSLGQGLEFLIYFQGNSAPDKSGLPSDRFSAERTGGSVSTLTIQRTQQEDSAVYLCASSLQELSGANVLTFGAGSRLTVL.

V gene TRBV11-2 combines with J gene TRBJ2-5, with D perhaps TRBD1 (5 bases). Germline CDR1 and CDR2: SGHAT and FQNNGV. Trimming shortened V by 6 bases and J by 6 bases, and 11 bases separated the two germline ends. The CDR3 runs to 12 residues. Here the CDR3 DNA reads TGTGCCAGCAGTAGGGGCGACCAGACCCAGTACTTC. Translating gives CASSRGDQTQYF.

There are a few counts of this clonotype. This rearrangement joins TRBV20-1 to TRBJ2-5, with 10 bases that match TRBD2. This CDR3 comprises 13 residues. Germline CDR1 reads DFQATT; CDR2 reads SNEGSKA (reference sequence). Losses at the gene ends were 1 base for V and 5 bases for J; bases not matched to a gene: 1. The CDR3 spells CSARALAGETQYF. CDR3 DNA sequence: TGCAGTGCTAGAGCACTAGCGGGGGAGACCCAGTACTTC.

This clonotype has just a few counts. This chain joins TRBV10-3 and TRBJ1-1, with 7 bases that match TRBD1. The CDR3 totals 12 residues. Germline V gene data show CDR1 as ENHRY and CDR2 as SYGVKD. The ends lost 5 bases at V and 5 bases at J; junction bases unmatched: 2. CDR3: CAISKQGTEAFF. The CDR3 DNA reads as TGTGCCATCAGTAAACAGGGGACTGAAGCTTTCTTT.

The V and J genes are TRBV12-3 or TRBV12-4 and TRBJ2-1, with TRBD2 matching over 8 bases. Trimming cost V 6 bases and J 3 bases; bases outside gene matches: 7. The CDR3 loop spans 15 amino acids. The CDR3 loop reads CASSRPGLDYNEQFF. CDR3 bases: TGTGCCAGCAGCCGACCGGGACTAGACTACAATGAGCAGTTCTTC.

V is TRBV29-1 and J is TRBJ1-1; TRBD1 matches at 7 bases. V lost 6 bases to trimming and J lost 6 bases; unmatched junction nucleotides: 13. The CDR3 covers 14 residues. CDR1 and CDR2 (germline): SQVTM, ANQGSEA. CDR3 region: CSVTTLRGWAEAFF. CDR3 sequence (DNA): TGCAGCGTCACCACTCTCAGGGGGTGGGCTGAAGCTTTCTTT. Supplemented by reference TRBV29-1 and TRBJ1-1, the full variable domain reads SAVISQKPSRDICQRGTSLTIQCQVDSQVTMMFWYRQQPGQSLTLIATANQGSEATYESGFVIDKFPISRPNLTFSTLTVSNMSPEDSSIYLCSVTTLRGWAEAFFGQGTRLTVV.

Ten or more counts support this clonotype. The chain joins TRBV29-1 to TRBJ2-5; 9 bases line up with TRBD1. The CDR3 covers 13 residues. CDR1 and CDR2 (germline): SQVTM, ANQGSEA. The junction had 7 bases not matched to a gene; V was cut back by 6 bases and J by 5 bases. The CDR3 nucleotides are TGCAGCGTCCCGACAGGGGGTTGGGAGACCCAGTACTTC. Its translation: CSVPTGGWETQYF.

This clonotype occurred many times. The rearrangement joins TRBV20-1 to TRBJ2-3, with D unclear. Per the germline V gene, CDR1 is DFQATT and CDR2 is SNEGSKA (reference sequence). This CDR3 has 17 amino acids. V lost 3 bases to trimming and J lost 3 bases, with 22 bases between them. CDR3 DNA: TGCAGTGCTAGCCCTGCCCGGGCTAGTTCGTGGACAGATACGCAGTATTTT. This codes for CSASPARASSWTDTQYF.

This clonotype showed up many times. The chain is built from TRBV5-5 and TRBJ2-3, with 8 bases that match TRBD2. This CDR3 contains 15 residues. J gave up 2 bases and V 7 bases, and 9 bases lay outside the gene matches. Germline-derived CDR1 and CDR2 are SGHKS and YYEKEE (reference sequence). CDR3 amino acids: CASVRERGSTDTQYF. CDR3 nucleotide sequence: TGTGCCAGCGTTCGGGAGCGGGGGTCCACAGATACGCAGTATTTT.